This T cell receptor (beta chain) came from a study of OX40 agonist ivuxolimab in advanced cancers. In the study overall: The costimulatory receptor OX40 (CD134) was targeted by ivuxolimab, a fully human IgG2 agonistic monoclonal antibody. Patients were allowed to have had prior anti-PD-1, anti-PD-L1 or anti-CTLA-4 therapy, and 40% to 45% of the dose-escalation patients had been treated with checkpoint inhibitors. Intravenous ivuxolimab was administered to patients every 2 weeks at six dose levels: 0.01, 0.1, 0.3, 1.5, 3 and 10 mg/kg. The dose-escalation cohort was 82.7% male with a mean age of about 65 years, ranging from roughly 20 to 85. The monotherapy dose-escalation portion (N of about 50 patients) of the phase I ivuxolimab trial is reported in the paper. Partial responses occurred in three dose-escalation patients, of whom one had hepatocellular carcinoma and two had cutaneous melanoma. Of the approximately 50 dose-escalation patients, hepatocellular carcinoma was present in approximately 20, melanoma in roughly 15, renal cell carcinoma in 9 and head and neck cancer in 9. The point of sequencing TCRbeta in the periphery was to test whether ivuxolimab changed TCR sequence diversity and drove clonal T-cell expansion. The research as a whole found: Which antigens the clonally expanded peripheral T cells were specific for was not determined. On average, CD8+ T cells showed more expanded clones than CD4+ T cells after ivuxolimab. In the 0.1-3.0 mg/kg groups, partial responders had among the lowest normalized peripheral clonal expansion, particularly in CD8+ T cells. Low levels of normalized T-cell clonal expansion were also seen in some patients who did not respond. At doses from 0.1 to 3.0 mg/kg, clonal expansion was seen in both CD4+ and CD8+ blood T cells between baseline and week 6.

The trial excluded patients who had a history of autoimmune disease or were on systemic immunosuppression. In every dose cohort, peripheral blood was drawn for TCR sequencing at baseline, cycle 4 day 1, and cycle 7 day 1. Samples came from an open-label, multicenter, first-in-human phase I dose-escalation trial of ivuxolimab. Adults with locally advanced or metastatic melanoma, renal cell carcinoma, hepatocellular carcinoma or head and neck squamous cell carcinoma were enrolled in the trial. Before TCR sequencing, CD4+ T cells and CD8+ T cells were sorted from peripheral blood as separate populations. Genomic DNA was isolated from the sorted cells so that the TCRbeta CDR3 region could be sequenced. The immunoSEQ Assay was used to sequence the TCRbeta CDR3 regions. Not all clones reach the TCRdb copy of this immuneACCESS table, which keeps in-frame sequences only. Checked studies attribute under half of the gap to unresolved V genes and leave the rest unexplained. This sample holds roughly 66,000 clones; 80% to 85% were observed only once. The top ten clones comprise approximately 0.38% of the sample.

Its CDR3 holds 15 amino acids, cysteine through phenylalanine. Just CDR3 DNA is preserved here, 45 bases in frame from base 1. The germline V gene gives CDR1 as SGDLS and CDR2 as YYNGEE. From V the trimming removes 4 bases and from J it removes 4 bases, while the gene matches leave 6 bases of the junction unaccounted for. As for this clone: Its antigen is currently not known. The input lacks base qualities; no much larger clone sits a single base away.

The sequence came from an adult with an advanced solid tumor such as melanoma, head and neck, liver or kidney cancer. Rearrangement joined TRBV9 to TRBJ1-2; 11 junctional bases match TRBD1. The source was CD4+ or CD8+ T cells sorted from blood, collected in a trial of the OX40 agonist ivuxolimab. The sequenced DNA is TGTGCCAGCAGCACCTGGACAGGGGGCGTCTATGGCTACACCTTC. Its product reads: CASSTWTGGVYGYTF.